The 15 T cell receptor beta chains in this list originate from one sample, sequenced in a study of control samples from healthy donors and cancer patients. Libraries were prepared by immunoSEQ multiplex PCR; TCRdb keeps only in-frame clonotypes and omits some of them. The profile covers 99,000 or so clones, with under 90% appearing a single time and approximately 13% taken by the ten largest. Sequencing input: blood. All receptors derive from a woman between 45 and 60 years old in good health.

DNA of the CDR3: TGTGCCAGCAGCAAGTGGACTAGCGGGTCTAATGAGCAGTTCTTC. This encodes CASSKWTSGSNEQFF. V and J are TRBV5-4 and TRBJ2-1; 11 bases agree with TRBD2. CDR1 is SGHNT, CDR2 YYREEE, per germline (reference sequence). The CDR3 is 15 residues long. The ends lost 4 bases at V and 7 bases at J; junction bases unmatched: 7.

This chain uses TRBV7-2 with TRBJ2-5; D uncertain. The germline V and J ends were trimmed by 2 bases and 4 bases, with 8 bases remaining between them. Germline CDR1 SGHTA, CDR2 FQGNSA. This CDR3 has 13 residues. CDR3 sequence (DNA): TGTGCCAGCAGCTTAAATTGGGGAGAGACCCAGTACTTC. As protein: CASSLNWGETQYF.

The gene calls are TRBV11-2 and TRBJ1-6; D ambiguous. Deletions cut 5 bases from V and 9 bases from J, with 14 bases between. The CDR3 covers 14 residues. CDR1 and CDR2 (germline): SGHAT, FQNNGV. The CDR3 DNA is TGTGCCAGCAGCGCCGGGCAGGCTACTTCACCCCTCCACTTT. Its protein is CASSAGQATSPLHF. The whole variable domain, filled in from reference TRBV11-2 and TRBJ1-6, reads EAGVAQSPRYKIIEKRQSVAFWCNPISGHATLYWYQQILGQGPKLLIQFQNNGVVDDSQLPKDRFSAERLKGVDSTLKIQPAKLEDSAVYLCASSAGQATSPLHFGNGTRLTVT.

The chain couples TRBV19 to TRBJ1-1; D is possibly TRBD1 (6 bases). The germline V gene encodes CDR1 LNHDA and CDR2 SQIVND (reference sequence). V lost 5 bases and J 1 base, leaving 11 bases between the germline ends. The CDR3 contains 14 residues. This CDR3 reads CASSGGRSNTEAFF. In nucleotides, the CDR3 is TGTGCCAGTAGTGGGGGGCGATCGAACACTGAAGCTTTCTTT.

This chain joins TRBV6-2 or TRBV6-3 and TRBJ2-2, with unresolved D. Germline loops: CDR1 MNHEY, CDR2 SVGEGT. CDR3 length: 16 residues. V lost 6 bases and J lost 0, with 14 bases in between. As DNA, the CDR3 is TGTGCCAGCAGCTTCTTTGGACCACCGAACACCGGGGAGCTGTTTTTT. It codes for CASSFFGPPNTGELFF.

V and J are TRBV7-2 and TRBJ2-1, with 9 bases identical to TRBD2. CDR1 and CDR2 (germline): SGHTA, FQGNSA. Trimming cost V 0 bases and J 6 bases; bases outside gene matches: 6. This CDR3 has 16 residues. The CDR3: CASSLAPAGGRNEQFF. DNA for the CDR3: TGTGCCAGCAGCTTAGCCCCAGCGGGAGGTCGCAATGAGCAGTTCTTC.

Only a few counts were recorded for this clone. The chain recombines TRBV7-8 with TRBJ1-3, with D unclear. Germline CDR1 reads SGHVS; CDR2 reads FQNEAQ. The CDR3 loop spans 14 amino acids. The V end was cut by 6 bases, the J end by 0 bases, with 9 bases between. The CDR3, as DNA: TGTGCCAGCAGGTACGGGGACTCTGGAAACACCATATATTTT. Its protein product is CASRYGDSGNTIYF.

V and J are TRBV29-1 and TRBJ2-7, with D tentatively TRBD2 (5 bases). Germline V gene lookup returns CDR1 SQVTM and CDR2 ANQGSEA. Deletions cut 2 bases from V and 6 bases from J, with 14 bases between. The CDR3 consists of 13 residues. The CDR3 region has the DNA TGCAGCGTTGAACCCAGTGGCGGAGGCGAGCAGTACTTC. This codes for CSVEPSGGGEQYF.

The chain joins TRBV6-2 or TRBV6-3 to TRBJ1-2; D may be TRBD1 (6 bases). The CDR3 is 13 amino acids. V shed 2 bases and J shed 6 bases, with 10 bases lying between them. Germline CDR1 MNHEY, CDR2 SVGEGT. Here the CDR3 DNA reads TGTGCCAGCAGTTACGGGGGCAGGAATGGCTACACCTTC. Translating it yields CASSYGGRNGYTF.

CDR3: CASSQEPPGRWNGELFF. The CDR3, as DNA: TGCGCCAGCAGCCAAGAACCCCCCGGGCGGTGGAACGGGGAGCTGTTTTTT. The chain employs TRBV4-3 and TRBJ2-2, with D unresolved. V shed 0 bases and J shed 7 bases, with 18 bases lying between them. The CDR3 is 17 amino acids. Germline values: CDR1 LGHNA, CDR2 YSLEER.

The DNA for the CDR3 is TGTGCCAGCACTACAGGGACCGGCAATCAGCCCCAGCATTTT. Encoded protein: CASTTGTGNQPQHF. This chain links TRBV7-9 with TRBJ1-5, with D perhaps TRBD1 (6 bases). The CDR3 totals 14 residues. Deletions cut 7 bases from V and 2 bases from J, with 12 bases between. The germline gives CDR1 SEHNR, CDR2 FQNEAQ (reference sequence).

This chain uses TRBV28 with TRBJ1-5; D is ambiguous. The ends were cut back, 8 bases at V and 3 bases at J, with 14 bases in the middle. CDR3 length: 14 amino acids. Germline V CDR1 and CDR2: MDHEN, SYDVKM. The CDR3 spells CASCFGPNNQPQHF. CDR3 sequence (DNA): TGTGCCAGCTGCTTCGGTCCAAACAATCAGCCCCAGCATTTT.

This clone appeared a single time. V and J are TRBV10-3 and TRBJ2-1; no clear D. In germline, CDR1 is ENHRY, CDR2 SYGVKD. V lost 0 bases and J 4 bases, leaving 7 bases between the germline ends. The CDR3 covers 14 residues. The CDR3 nucleotides read TGTGCCATCAGTGAGTCGACGCTGTACAATGAGCAGTTCTTC. The encoded protein is CAISESTLYNEQFF.

The chain is built from TRBV29-1 and TRBJ2-6; 12 bases agree with TRBD1. The CDR3 covers 15 residues. V shed 7 bases, J shed 3 bases, and the junction held 4 bases outside the gene matches. Germline V gene sequence: CDR1 SQVTM, CDR2 ANQGSEA. CDR3 region: CSARDRGLGANVLTF. In nucleotides, the CDR3 is TGCAGCGCCCGGGACAGGGGGCTTGGGGCCAACGTCCTGACTTTC.

The chain links TRBV14 to TRBJ2-3; maybe TRBD2 (6 bases). Germline assignment: CDR1 SGHDN and CDR2 FVKESK. The CDR3 spans 13 residues. V dropped 1 base and J dropped 5 bases, with 7 bases sitting between them. The chain's CDR3 is CASSQAGGDTQYF. In DNA form, the CDR3 reads TGTGCCAGCAGCCAAGCCGGGGGAGATACGCAGTATTTT.